This T cell receptor (beta chain) originates from a study of monozygotic twins with inflammatory bowel disease. Per donor, 2 to 3 ml of blood was collected and frozen. Points on this clonotype: Antigen: not known.

Whole-study results and caveats: Heterogeneous immunosuppressive treatment regimens may have introduced variability into patient repertoires. IBD patients, compared with healthy twins, shared fewer clonotypes with others (especially with disease activity).

The CDR3 covers 16 residues. Germline loops: CDR1 LNHDA, CDR2 SQIVND (reference sequence). From its re-call of the 5' RACE reads, TCRdb lists each CDR3 protein once, without DNA. This sample's table reports hundreds of thousands of distinct CDR3 sequences. The sequenced sample was blood. The sequence derives from a human donor with ulcerative colitis or Crohn's disease, or a healthy co-twin of an affected twin (not recorded which). The chain couples TRBV19 to TRBJ1-6; TCRdb's D call, TRBD1, is unchecked because there is no DNA. The CDR3 sequence is CASTTIAGALNSPLHF.